Included here is one T cell receptor beta chain sequence, with context. This entry belongs to a study of shared clonotypes between healthy human individuals. Germline CDR1 reads PRHDT; CDR2 reads FYEKMQ (reference sequence). The CDR3 consists of 16 residues. Trimming cost V 2 bases and J 2 bases, with 14 bases left between them. Splitting of each subset's genomic DNA was done evenly across several immunoSEQ plates. Assay: immunoSEQ multiplex PCR; the TCRdb copy retains only in-frame clones and omits some. The sample lists approximately 1.4 million clones; nearly 99% were seen once. The sample taken for sequencing was naive CD4+ T cells sorted from blood. As for subset: CD45RA+ positively selected. The V call is TRBV13, the J call TRBJ2-3, with D maybe TRBD2 (5 bases). The sequence was collected from a man younger than 45 in good health. CDR3 sequence (DNA): TGTGCCAGCAGCTTAAAGGCTAGCCCTTCCACAGATACGCAGTATTTT. It encodes CASSLKASPSTDTQYF.